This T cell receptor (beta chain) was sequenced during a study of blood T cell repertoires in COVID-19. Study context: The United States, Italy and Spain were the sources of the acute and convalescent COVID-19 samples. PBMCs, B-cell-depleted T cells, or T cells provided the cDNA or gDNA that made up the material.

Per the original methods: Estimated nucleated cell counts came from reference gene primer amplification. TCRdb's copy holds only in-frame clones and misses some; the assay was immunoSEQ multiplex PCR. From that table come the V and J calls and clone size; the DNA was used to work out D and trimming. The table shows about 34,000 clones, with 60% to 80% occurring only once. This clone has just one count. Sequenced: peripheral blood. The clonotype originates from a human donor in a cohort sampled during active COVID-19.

The CDR3 DNA follows: TGTGCCAGTAGTATAGTCACACAGATCTATGGCTACACCTTC. Its protein product is CASSIVTQIYGYTF. This rearrangement joins TRBV19 to TRBJ1-2; D ambiguous. This CDR3 is built from 14 residues. Germline V gene sequence: CDR1 LNHDA, CDR2 SQIVND (reference sequence). V dropped 1 base and J dropped 4 bases, with 10 bases sitting between them.